Following are 4 T cell receptor beta chains from one sample sequenced in a study of blood T cells in healthy people across ages. A second PCR of about 7 to 11 cycles used a sample-barcoded 5' primer and a J-beta primer mix. TCRdb independently ran MiXCR on the 5' RACE reads; one entry per CDR3 protein. Of 1.5 million to 2 million distinct CDR3 sequences listed, roughly 52% were seen once; the top ten hold 2.1%. The sequencing input was blood. The receptor set was obtained from a woman between 40 and 50 years old in good health.

The chain has TRBV27 and TRBJ2-1, with TRBD1 matching over 7 bases. Unmatched junction bases numbered 17, after V lost 3 bases and J lost 0 bases. Germline-derived CDR1 and CDR2 are MNHEY and SMNVEV (reference sequence). This CDR3 spans 20 amino acids. CDR3: CASSFTKFLPGQSSYNEQFF. CDR3 bases: TGTGCCAGCAGTTTTACAAAGTTTCTTCCGGGACAGAGCTCCTACAATGAGCAGTTCTTC.

This clonotype has only a few counts. V usage is TRBV5-6 and J usage is TRBJ2-7; 7 bases fit TRBD1. The CDR3 totals 15 residues. The germline gives CDR1 SGHDT, CDR2 YYEEEE. The V and J ends lost 1 base and 6 bases, in that order; junction bases with no gene match: 10. The CDR3 region has the DNA TGTGCCAGCAGCTTGCCCCTGACAGGGCTCAGCGAGCAGTACTTC. Translation: CASSLPLTGLSEQYF.

The J gene is TRBJ2-1, the V gene TRBV7-2; D call uncertain. V lost 1 base, J lost 8 bases, and 12 bases lay in between. CDR1 and CDR2 from the germline V gene are SGHTA and FQGNSA. The CDR3 runs to 14 residues. DNA of the CDR3: TGTGCCAGCAGCTTAGAGGGCCGAAGCTATGAGCAGTTCTTC. It specifies CASSLEGRSYEQFF.

The V and J genes are TRBV20-1 and TRBJ2-4; possibly TRBD1 for D (5 bases). CDR3 size: 15 residues. Trimming took 0 bases from V and 0 from J, leaving 9 bases between them. The germline V gene has CDR1 DFQATT and CDR2 SNEGSKA (reference sequence). CDR3 sequence (DNA): TGCAGTGCTAGAGATGGGGCAGAAGCCAAAAACATTCAGTACTTC. This codes for CSARDGAEAKNIQYF.